What follows is one TCR beta chain and its context. The target antigen is unknown. Repertoires were generated with immunoSEQ multiplex PCR, while TCRdb's copy carries only in-frame clones and drops some. The table shows about 46,000 clones, with 30% to 40% occurring only once. The data are from a study of tumour-infiltrating T cells in Burkitt lymphoma. About the research overall: Patients covered every epidemiological subtype of Burkitt lymphoma. Overall and progression-free survival were predicted by productive clonality.

CDR3 length: 13 amino acids. Germline V gene lookup returns CDR1 SGHVS and CDR2 FQNEAQ. V shed 7 bases and J shed 1 base, with 10 bases lying between them. Study results and limitations: Many Burkitt lymphoma patients shared several public clonotypes.

This TCR derives from a human donor with Burkitt lymphoma. The rearrangement links TRBV7-8 to TRBJ1-1, with D uncertain. The sample was tumor tissue. The CDR3 protein is CASIRLSNTEAFF. CDR3 coding DNA: TGTGCCAGCATCCGCCTTTCGAACACTGAAGCTTTCTTT. Together with reference TRBV7-8 and TRBJ1-1, the CDR3 gives the full variable domain: GAGVSQSPRYKVAKRGQDVALRCDPISGHVSLFWYQQALGQGPEFLTYFQNEAQLDKSGLPSDRFFAERPEGSVSTLKIQRTQQEDSAVYLCASIRLSNTEAFFGQGTRLTVV.